This T cell receptor (beta chain) is drawn from a study of cytomegalovirus exposure and HLA in healthy donors. Findings of the study overall: Excluded: some indistinguishable V segments such as TRBV6-2 and TRBV6-3. CMV serostatus stood as the only immune exposure information on hand. Sequences of the TCR beta chain were said to predict the HLA-A and HLA-B alleles of most subjects accurately. In a later analysis, a missense DCLRE1C variant was linked to TCR beta V- and J-gene trimming.

This clone has more than one count but fewer than ten. Its antigen is still unknown. CDR3 length: 16 residues. V was shortened by 0 bases and J by 3 bases, with 9 bases between the two germline ends. The V gene's germline CDR1 is MGHRA and CDR2 YSYEKL. Primers for the PCR totalled 60 Vbeta and 13 Jbeta. Assay used: immunoSEQ multiplex PCR; TCRdb lists only in-frame clones, some missing. The sample includes 150,000 to 200,000 clones, about 10% of them seen just once. The source is a woman younger than 45 in good health and CMV-seropositive. The chain uses TRBV4-1 and TRBJ1-6; D is perhaps TRBD1 (5 bases). Sequenced: PBMCs. CDR3 sequence reads: CASSQDGADYNSPLHF. The CDR3 DNA reads as TGCGCCAGCAGCCAAGATGGGGCTGACTATAATTCACCCCTCCACTTT.